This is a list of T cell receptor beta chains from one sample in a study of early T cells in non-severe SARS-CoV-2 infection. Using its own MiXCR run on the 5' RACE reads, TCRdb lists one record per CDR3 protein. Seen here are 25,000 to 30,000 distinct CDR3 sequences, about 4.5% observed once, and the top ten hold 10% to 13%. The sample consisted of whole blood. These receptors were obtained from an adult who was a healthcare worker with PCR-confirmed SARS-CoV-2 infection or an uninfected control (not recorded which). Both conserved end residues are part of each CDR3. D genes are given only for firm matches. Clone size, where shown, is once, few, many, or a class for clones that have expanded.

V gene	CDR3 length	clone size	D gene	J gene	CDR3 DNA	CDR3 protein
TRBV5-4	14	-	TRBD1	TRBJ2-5	TGTGCCAGCAGCTCGGGACAGGGCCAAGAGACCCAGTACTTC	CASSSGQGQETQYF
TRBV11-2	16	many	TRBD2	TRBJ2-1	TGTGCCAGCAGTCAGGGGACTAGCGGGAGAGTTAATGAGCAGTTCTTC	CASSQGTSGRVNEQFF
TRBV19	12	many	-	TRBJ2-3	TGTGCCAGCCGCGACATAACAGATACGCAGTATTTT	CASRDITDTQYF
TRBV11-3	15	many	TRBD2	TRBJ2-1	TGTGCCAGCAGCTTTTCTAGCGGGAGTTACAATGAGCAGTTCTTC	CASSFSSGSYNEQFF
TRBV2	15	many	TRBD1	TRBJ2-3	TGTGCCAGCAAGAACACCGACAGGGCGGGAGATACGCAGTATTTT	CASKNTDRAGDTQYF
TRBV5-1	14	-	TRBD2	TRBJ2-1	TGCGCCAGCAGCTTACGACTAGCGGGAGGGGAGCAGTTCTTC	CASSLRLAGGEQFF
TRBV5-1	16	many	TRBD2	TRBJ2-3	TGCGCCAGCAGCCTACTAGCGTCAAGGGGAACAGATACGCAGTATTTT	CASSLLASRGTDTQYF
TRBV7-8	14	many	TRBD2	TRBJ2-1	TGTGCCAGCGTGCTAAGCGGGAGGAACAATGAGCAGTTCTTC	CASVLSGRNNEQFF
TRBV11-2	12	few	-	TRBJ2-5	TGTGCCAGCAGCTGGGGAGTGGAGACCCAGTACTTC	CASSWGVETQYF
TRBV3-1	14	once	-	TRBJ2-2	TGTGCCAGCAGCCAAGTCCCCGGCCCGGGTGAGCTGTTTTTT	CASSQVPGPGELFF
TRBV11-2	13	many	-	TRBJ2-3	TGTGCCAGCAGCTTGCTTTTAACAGATACGCAGTATTTT	CASSLLLTDTQYF
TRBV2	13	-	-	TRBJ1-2	TGTGCCAGCAGGTGGGACGGGAGCTATGGCTACACCTTC	CASRWDGSYGYTF
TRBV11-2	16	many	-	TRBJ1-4	TGTGCCAGCAGCTCAAGGGGGGTCGCAACTAATGAAAAACTGTTTTTT	CASSSRGVATNEKLFF
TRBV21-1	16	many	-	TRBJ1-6	TGTGCCAGCACCCAAAGACACCCTGACAATAATTCACCCCTCCACTTT	CASTQRHPDNNSPLHF
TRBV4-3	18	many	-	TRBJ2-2	TGCGCCAGCAGCCAAGATCACTTTTGGCGGGAACTCACCGGGGAGCTGTTTTTT	CASSQDHFWRELTGELFF
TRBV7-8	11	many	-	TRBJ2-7	TGTGCCAGCAGCTTAACCTACGAGCAGTACTTC	CASSLTYEQYF
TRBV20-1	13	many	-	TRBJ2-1	TGCAGTGCTAGAGGGCCTAGCGTCCATGAGCAGTTCTTC	CSARGPSVHEQFF
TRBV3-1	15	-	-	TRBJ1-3	TGTGCCAGCAGCCAGGGGCTCCGCTCTGGAAACACCATATATTTT	CASSQGLRSGNTIYF
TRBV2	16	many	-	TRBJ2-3	TGTGCCAGCAGTGTCGGAGGGGCGCAACGCACAGATACGCAGTATTTT	CASSVGGAQRTDTQYF
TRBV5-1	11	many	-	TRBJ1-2	TGCGCCAGCAGCGCCGGAACAGACGACACCTTC	CASSAGTDDTF
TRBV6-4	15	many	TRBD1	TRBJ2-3	TGTGCCAGCAGTGCTACAGGGGGCGCGACAGATACGCAGTATTTT	CASSATGGATDTQYF
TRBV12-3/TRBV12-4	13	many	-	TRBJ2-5	TGTGCCAGCAGTTGGGCCCTCCAAGAGACCCAGTACTTC	CASSWALQETQYF
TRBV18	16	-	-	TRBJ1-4	TGTGCCAGCTCACCGTTACGCCCCGGGCCTAATGAAAAACTGTTTTTT	CASSPLRPGPNEKLFF
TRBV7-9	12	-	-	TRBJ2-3	TGTGCCAGCAGCTTGGACACAGATACGCAGTATTTT	CASSLDTDTQYF
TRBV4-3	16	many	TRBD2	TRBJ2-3	TGCGCCAGCAGCCATTGGACTAGCGGGAGCCCAGATACGCAGTATTTT	CASSHWTSGSPDTQYF
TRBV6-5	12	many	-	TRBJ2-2	TGTGCCAGCACCCAGTTATCCGGGGAGCTGTTTTTT	CASTQLSGELFF
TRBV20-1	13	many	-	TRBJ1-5	TGCAGCTGTTCGAGTTCCAGCAATCAGCCCCAGCATTTT	CSCSSSSNQPQHF
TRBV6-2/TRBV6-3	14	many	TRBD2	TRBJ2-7	TGTGCCAGCACGACTAGCGGGAGGGCCTACGAGCAGTACTTC	CASTTSGRAYEQYF
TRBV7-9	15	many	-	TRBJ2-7	TGTGCCAGCAGCTCCCGGACAGAAACCCCCTACGAGCAGTACTTC	CASSSRTETPYEQYF
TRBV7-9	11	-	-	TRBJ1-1	TGTGCCAGCAGCCGTGTTACTGAAGCTTTCTTT	CASSRVTEAFF
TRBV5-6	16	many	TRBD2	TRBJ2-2	TGTGCCAGCAGCTTAAGAGCGGGAGATAGCACCGGGGAGCTGTTTTTT	CASSLRAGDSTGELFF
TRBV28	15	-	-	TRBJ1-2	TGTGCCACCCCAGCTACCGGTACAGGGAACTATGGCTACACCTTC	CATPATGTGNYGYTF
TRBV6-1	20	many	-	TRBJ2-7	TGTGCCAGCAGGGAAACCGGGACGAACTCATTTCGTAGCGGAACGTACGAGCAGTACTTC	CASRETGTNSFRSGTYEQYF
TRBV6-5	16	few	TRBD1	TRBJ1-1	TGTGCCAGCAGCCCGCTTACAGGGGTCGTGAACACTGAAGCTTTCTTT	CASSPLTGVVNTEAFF
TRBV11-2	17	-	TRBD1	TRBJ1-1	TGTGCCAGCAGCTTAGATACAGGGGTGGGATGGAACACTGAAGCTTTCTTT	CASSLDTGVGWNTEAFF
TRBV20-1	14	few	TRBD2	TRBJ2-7	TGCAGTGCTGTGCAGGGCGGGAGCTCCTACGAGCAGTACTTC	CSAVQGGSSYEQYF
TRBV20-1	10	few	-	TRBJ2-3	TGCAGTGCTAGTGATCATACGCAGTATTTT	CSASDHTQYF
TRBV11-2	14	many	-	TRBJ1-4	TGTGCCAGCAGCTTGGGGACACGAGGAGAAAAACTGTTTTTT	CASSLGTRGEKLFF